A single sample gave rise to the 32 T cell receptor beta chains below, sequenced in a study of T cell responses to AZD1222 COVID-19 vaccine. Produced via immunoSEQ multiplex PCR; TCRdb's table is partial and in-frame only. The sample consists of roughly 95,000 clones, around 90% of them appearing once. The sequencing used peripheral blood, collected 28 days after the second AZD1222 dose. These receptors were collected from an adult who received the AZD1222 COVID-19 vaccine.

V is TRBV15 and J is TRBJ1-5, with a possible D match to TRBD1 (6 bases). This CDR3 has 17 amino acids. The V gene lost 3 bases and the J gene lost 4 bases, with 19 bases spanning the gap. Per germline, CDR1 LNHNV and CDR2 YYDKDF (reference sequence). The CDR3 sequence is CATSSRGGSPNNQPQHF. CDR3 bases: TGTGCCACCAGCAGTAGGGGGGGTTCCCCCAATAATCAGCCCCAGCATTTT.

The rearrangement links TRBV4-2 to TRBJ2-3, with a weak D call TRBD2 (6 bases). The V gene lost 0 bases and the J gene lost 6 bases, with 16 bases spanning the gap. Germline assignment: CDR1 LGHNA and CDR2 YNFKEQ. CDR3 length: 16 residues. The CDR3 region has the DNA TGTGCCAGCAGCCAAGATCCGGAGGGGAATCCCGATACGCAGTATTTT. It codes for CASSQDPEGNPDTQYF.

This chain links TRBV14 with TRBJ2-2; D is ambiguous. The germline V and J ends were trimmed by 1 base and 6 bases, with 9 bases remaining between them. The CDR3 loop spans 14 amino acids. Looked up from germline, CDR1 is SGHDN and CDR2 is FVKESK. The CDR3 loop reads CASSQVDDPGELFF. In DNA form, the CDR3 reads TGTGCCAGCAGCCAAGTTGACGACCCCGGGGAGCTGTTTTTT. The full variable domain, with the rest looked up from reference TRBV14 and TRBJ2-2, is EAGVTQFPSHSVIEKGQTVTLRCDPISGHDNLYWYRRVMGKEIKFLLHFVKESKQDESGMPNNRFLAERTGGTYSTLKVQPAELEDSGVYFCASSQVDDPGELFFGEGSRLTVL.

The J gene is TRBJ1-4, the V gene TRBV7-8, with 8 bases matching TRBD1. The J segment lost 7 bases and the V segment lost 3 bases, leaving 10 bases of the junction unmatched. Per the germline V gene, CDR1 is SGHVS and CDR2 is FQNEAQ. CDR3 length: 16 residues. The CDR3 DNA is TGTGCCAGCAGCTTTGGACTTGGGGACAGGACTGAAAAACTGTTTTTT. Residues: CASSFGLGDRTEKLFF.

The V call is TRBV4-2, the J call TRBJ2-7; 11 bases match TRBD1. J lost 3 bases, V lost 4 bases, and 5 bases had no gene match. The germline CDR1 and CDR2 sequences are LGHNA and YNFKEQ. The CDR3 sequence is 15 residues long. The CDR3 DNA sequence: TGTGCCAGCAGCCGCCCGGGACAGGGGGACTACGAGCAGTACTTC. Protein sequence: CASSRPGQGDYEQYF.

V usage is TRBV5-1 and J usage is TRBJ2-5, with D perhaps matching TRBD1 (6 bases). The CDR3 consists of 14 residues. V lost 2 bases and J lost 6, with 14 bases in between. CDR1 and CDR2 from the germline V gene are SGHRS and YFSETQ. CDR3 loop: CASSFQGLRQTQYF. In DNA, the CDR3 is TGCGCCAGCAGCTTCCAGGGGTTAAGGCAGACCCAGTACTTC.

This clone showed up just a few times. The CDR3 sequence: CASSERTGGSYEQYF. The CDR3 DNA follows: TGTGCCAGCAGTGAAAGGACAGGGGGATCCTACGAGCAGTACTTC. The chain combines TRBV6-4 with TRBJ2-7, with 10 bases identical to TRBD1. In germline, CDR1 is MRHNA, CDR2 SNTAGT. The CDR3 covers 15 residues. V gave up 3 bases and J gave up 1 base; unmatched junction bases: 3.

J is TRBJ2-3 and V is TRBV2; TRBD1 agrees at 8 bases. The CDR3 sequence is 15 residues long. V shed 2 bases and J 0 bases; nucleotides not matched to a gene: 1. Germline-derived CDR1 and CDR2 are SNHLY and FYNNEI. The CDR3 reads CASSEQGASTDTQYF. CDR3 nucleotide sequence: TGTGCCAGCAGTGAACAGGGGGCAAGCACAGATACGCAGTATTTT.

The rearrangement joins TRBV5-4 to TRBJ1-2; a possible D gene is TRBD1 (6 bases). The CDR3 is 15 residues long. The germline V gene has CDR1 SGHNT and CDR2 YYREEE (reference sequence). V was clipped by 3 bases and J by 4 bases, with 16 bases between them. The CDR3 bases are TGTGCCAGCAGCTCTGGGACAAGTGGCATCTATGGCTACACCTTC. It is translated as CASSSGTSGIYGYTF.

In nucleotides, the CDR3 is TGTGCCAGCAGCTTTAGGATGATGAACACTGAAGCTTTCTTT. Its protein is CASSFRMMNTEAFF. The chain combines TRBV11-3 with TRBJ1-1; D gene ambiguous. The V end was cut by 3 bases, the J end by 0 bases, with 8 bases between. The CDR3 loop spans 14 amino acids. Germline CDR1 reads SGHNT; CDR2 reads YENEEA. Complete variable domain (other parts from reference TRBV11-3 and TRBJ1-1): EAGVVQSPRYKIIEKKQPVAFWCNPISGHNTLYWYLQNLGQGPELLIRYENEEAVDDSQLPKDRFSAERLKGVDSTLKIQPAELGDSAVYLCASSFRMMNTEAFFGQGTRLTVV.

J is TRBJ1-5 and V is TRBV23-1, with 8 nucleotides matching TRBD1. TRBV23-1 is an ORF; its function is uncertain. This CDR3 has 17 amino acids. V lost 3 bases, J lost 5 bases, and 12 bases stayed unmatched. The CDR3 protein is CASSHGLRPGGDQPQHF. The CDR3, as DNA: TGCGCCAGCAGTCACGGGTTGCGGCCAGGGGGCGATCAGCCCCAGCATTTT.

The V and J genes are TRBV12-3 or TRBV12-4 and TRBJ1-4; D is perhaps TRBD1 (6 bases). V gave up 5 bases and J gave up 8 bases, with 12 bases separating them. The CDR3 contains 13 residues. The CDR3 coding sequence is TGTGCCAGCAGTATGTACAGGGAGGAAAAACTGTTTTTT. The encoded protein is CASSMYREEKLFF.

The rearrangement uses TRBV2 and TRBJ1-5, with D uncertain. In germline, CDR1 is SNHLY, CDR2 FYNNEI. Trimming left V 6 bases short and J 0 bases short, with 6 bases between. This CDR3 is 13 amino acids long. This chain's CDR3 is CASSAYSNQPQHF. CDR3 sequence (DNA): TGTGCCAGCAGCGCCTATAGCAATCAGCCCCAGCATTTT.

The chain couples TRBV30 to TRBJ2-5; unclear D gene. The CDR3 runs to 13 residues. Trimming cost V 2 bases and J 1 base, with 8 bases left between them. Per germline, CDR1 GTSNPN and CDR2 SVGIG (reference sequence). The CDR3 region has the DNA TGTGCCTGGAGTCTGTTACTCCAAGAGACCCAGTACTTC. Encoded protein: CAWSLLLQETQYF.

The J gene is TRBJ2-7, the V gene TRBV24-1; tentatively, D is TRBD2 (5 bases). V lost 3 bases and J 4 bases, leaving 15 bases between the germline ends. CDR3 length: 15 residues. CDR1 and CDR2 (germline): KGHDR, SFDVKD. The CDR3 region has the DNA TGTGCCACCAGTGATGGGGAGCTGTCGTCGTACGAGCAGTACTTC. Translating it yields CATSDGELSSYEQYF.

Concerning this clone: Relative to the germline gene, one junction end is altered; a read error may explain this. The chain is built from TRBV28 and TRBJ2-4, with 7 bases identical to TRBD1. The length of the CDR3 is 16 residues. Per germline, CDR1 MDHEN and CDR2 SYDVKM. CDR3 DNA sequence: TGTACCAGCAGTTGGCCCAGTGACAGGGCGCGAAACATTCAGTACTTC. Residues: CTSSWPSDRARNIQYF. The full variable domain, its missing parts supplied by reference TRBV28 and TRBJ2-4, is DVKVTQSSRYLVKRTGEKVFLECVQDMDHENMFWYRQDPGLGLRLIYFSYDVKMKEKGDIPEGYSVSREKKERFSLILESASTNQTSMYLCTSSWPSDRARNIQYFGAGTRLSVL.

The chain couples TRBV2 to TRBJ2-3, with 8 bases lining up with TRBD1. This CDR3 is built from 16 residues. Germline lookup yields CDR1 SNHLY and CDR2 FYNNEI. The V gene end was trimmed by 8 bases and the J gene end by 2 bases; junction bases not matched to a gene: 12. CDR3 sequence: CASPPGQAPATDTQYF. In DNA, the CDR3 is TGTGCCAGCCCCCCGGGACAGGCCCCCGCCACAGATACGCAGTATTTT.

The chain carries TRBV2 and TRBJ1-5; possibly TRBD1 for D (5 bases). The germline V gene encodes CDR1 SNHLY and CDR2 FYNNEI. CDR3 size: 16 residues. V was pared by 2 bases and J by 4 bases, with 15 bases between. The CDR3 sequence is CASSELGQAANQPQHF. The CDR3 DNA follows: TGTGCCAGCAGTGAACTGGGGCAGGCCGCAAATCAGCCCCAGCATTTT.

The chain is built from TRBV12-3 or TRBV12-4 and TRBJ2-2, with D possibly being TRBD2 (6 bases). V was cut by 3 bases and J by 5 bases, with 7 bases left in between. The CDR3 contains 13 residues. CDR3 region: CASSFGGTGELFF. The CDR3 coding sequence is TGTGCCAGCAGTTTTGGGGGGACCGGGGAGCTGTTTTTT.

This rearrangement joins TRBV5-4 to TRBJ1-1, with D hard to call. Trimming took off 0 bases at V and 0 bases at J, with 9 bases between the two ends. Germline CDR1 reads SGHNT; CDR2 reads YYREEE (reference sequence). This CDR3 spans 15 amino acids. CDR3 sequence reads: CASSLGSGMNTEAFF. As DNA, the CDR3 is TGTGCCAGCAGCTTGGGCTCGGGAATGAACACTGAAGCTTTCTTT.

V usage is TRBV7-8 and J usage is TRBJ1-2; D is undetermined. Trimming removed 5 bases from V and 4 bases from J, with 20 bases in between. The length of the CDR3 is 16 residues. CDR1 SGHVS and CDR2 FQNEAQ come from the germline V gene. This CDR3 reads CASSPRLARAGYGYTF. In nucleotides, the CDR3 is TGTGCCAGCAGCCCAAGGCTGGCACGGGCGGGCTATGGCTACACCTTC.

The V and J genes are TRBV3-1 (or the pseudogene TRBV3-2) and TRBJ1-4; D gene uncertain. From germline, CDR1 is LGHDT and CDR2 YNNKEL (reference sequence). Trimming shortened V by 4 bases and J by 8 bases, and 17 bases separated the two germline ends. The CDR3 is 15 amino acids. The CDR3 region has the DNA TGTGCCAGCAGCCCCGGCCCCCCTAGATTCGAAAAACTGTTTTTT. It translates to CASSPGPPRFEKLFF.

About this clone itself: The same CDR3 is also encoded by other DNA sequences in this sample. The V gene is TRBV30, the J gene TRBJ1-5; the D is unclear. The CDR3 runs 13 residues. Deletions cut 5 bases from V and 0 bases from J, with 8 bases between. The germline V gene encodes CDR1 GTSNPN and CDR2 SVGIG (reference sequence). In DNA form, the CDR3 reads TGTGCCTGGGGTGGGGATAGCAATCAGCCCCAGCATTTT. Residues: CAWGGDSNQPQHF. The entire variable domain, with the rest obtained from reference TRBV30 and TRBJ1-5, is as follows: SQTIHQWPATLVQPVGSPLSLECTVEGTSNPNLYWYRQAAGRGLQLLFYSVGIGQISSEVPQNLSASRPQDRQFILSSKKLLLSDSGFYLCAWGGDSNQPQHFGDGTRLSIL.

The chain couples TRBV5-1 to TRBJ1-3; 11 nucleotides align to TRBD1. V gave up 3 bases and J gave up 0 bases; unmatched junction bases: 2. The CDR3 runs to 16 residues. CDR1 and CDR2 from the germline V gene are SGHRS and YFSETQ. The CDR3 coding sequence is TGCGCCAGCAGCTCCGGGACAGGGGGCTCTGGAAACACCATATATTTT. This codes for CASSSGTGGSGNTIYF.

In this sample, this clone turned up once. The chain combines TRBV5-5 with TRBJ2-2; TRBD2 is a possible D gene (6 bases). V was pared by 3 bases and J by 2 bases, with 8 bases between. The CDR3 loop spans 14 amino acids. Germline V lookup: CDR1 SGHKS, CDR2 YYEKEE (reference sequence). CDR3 sequence (DNA): TGTGCCAGCAGCTGGGACTTAAACACCGGGGAGCTGTTTTTT. Residues: CASSWDLNTGELFF.

The chain combines TRBV10-3 with TRBJ1-4; D remains unclear. The CDR3 has 14 residues. Trimming stripped 2 bases from V and 5 bases from J, with 9 bases between. The V gene's germline CDR1 is ENHRY and CDR2 SYGVKD. This CDR3 reads CAISEGQDNEKLFF. The CDR3 coding sequence is TGTGCCATCAGTGAGGGCCAGGACAATGAAAAACTGTTTTTT.

The chain joins TRBV3-1 (or the pseudogene TRBV3-2) to TRBJ1-4, with TRBD1 identical over 9 bases. Per the germline V gene, CDR1 is LGHDT and CDR2 is YNNKEL (reference sequence). V shed 0 bases and J 8 bases; nucleotides not matched to a gene: 10. The CDR3 extends over 17 amino acids. The CDR3 sequence is CASSQERRGTGREKLFF. CDR3 coding DNA: TGTGCCAGCAGCCAAGAGAGGAGGGGGACAGGGAGAGAAAAACTGTTTTTT.

V is TRBV15 and J is TRBJ2-7; TRBD2 matches 8 bases. The V gene end was trimmed by 5 bases and the J gene end by 2 bases; junction bases not matched to a gene: 8. The germline V gene has CDR1 LNHNV and CDR2 YYDKDF (reference sequence). The CDR3 consists of 15 residues. The CDR3 DNA sequence: TGTGCCACCAGCGAAGGGACTAGGCCACCCTACGAGCAGTACTTC. It specifies CATSEGTRPPYEQYF.

V usage is TRBV6-1 and J usage is TRBJ1-1; D ambiguous. From germline, CDR1 is MNHNS and CDR2 SASEGT. The V end was cut by 3 bases, the J end by 5 bases, with 7 bases between. The length of the CDR3 is 12 residues. The CDR3 spells CASSEDVTEAFF. In DNA, the CDR3 is TGTGCCAGCAGTGAGGACGTAACTGAAGCTTTCTTT.

The chain joins TRBV18 to TRBJ1-6, with D unclear. Trimming shortened V by 6 bases and J by 5 bases, and 11 bases separated the two germline ends. The CDR3 runs to 14 residues. Germline CDR1 is KGHSH and CDR2 is LQKENI. The CDR3 region has the DNA TGTGCCAGCTCCCAGGACGGAGATAATTCACCCCTCCACTTT. It codes for CASSQDGDNSPLHF.

In this sample, this clone turned up once. The chain uses TRBV18 and TRBJ1-1, with D possibly being TRBD1 (5 bases). The germline CDR1 and CDR2 sequences are KGHSH and LQKENI. V lost 3 bases to trimming and J lost 1 base, with 12 bases between them. This CDR3 has 15 amino acids. CDR3 protein: CASSPGTVENTEAFF. The CDR3 DNA is TGTGCCAGCTCACCGGGGACGGTTGAGAACACTGAAGCTTTCTTT.

This chain links TRBV7-6 with TRBJ1-1; the match to TRBD1 covers 10 bases. V lost 3 bases, J lost 5 bases, and 3 bases stayed unmatched. The germline gives CDR1 SGHVS, CDR2 FNYEAQ. CDR3 length equals 14 residues. DNA of the CDR3: TGTGCCAGCAGCTTCTTGGACAGGGGGACTGAAGCTTTCTTT. Its translation: CASSFLDRGTEAFF.